This entry describes one T cell receptor (beta chain). Its antigen is unidentified. Assay used: immunoSEQ multiplex PCR; TCRdb lists only in-frame clones, some missing. The sample includes about 330,000 clones, around 90% seen only once; the top ten take about a sixth. The data are from a study of shared clonotypes between healthy human individuals. Study results and caveats: Naive CD4 clonotypes overlapped across several donors at around 4.8%.

CD45RO+ cells went into CD8 memory alongside CCR7-negative CD45RA+ TemRA cells. Trimming removed 4 bases from V and 4 bases from J, with 17 bases in between. CDR3 length equals 15 residues. The germline CDR1 and CDR2 sequences are SGHTA and FQGNSA. The sample was memory CD8+ T cells sorted from blood. Subset denoted: CD45RO+ cells pooled with CCR7-negative TemRA cells. The TCR comes from a man younger than 30 in good health. The genes are TRBV7-2 and TRBJ2-7; D is perhaps TRBD1 (6 bases). This CDR3 reads CASSSLQGILYEQYF. The CDR3 nucleotides are TGTGCCAGCAGCTCATTACAGGGTATCTTATACGAGCAGTACTTC.